This T cell receptor (beta chain) derives from a study of cytomegalovirus exposure and HLA in healthy donors (dated by TCRdb to the late 2010s). Regarding the research as a whole: An earlier analysis of a few hundred of the donors reported 250 to 350 Gb of sequence data and 95 million to 130 million unique TCR beta sequences obtained from around 190 million T cells. Approximately 310 gigabases of sequencing data and tens of millions of unique TCR sequences made up an early release that covered under 750 HLA-typed donors. Of the roughly 400 genotyped donors, 65% to 90% were placed in the genetic ancestry cluster associated with self-reported Caucasian donors. The aim of the study was to test whether cataloging public T cell receptors could identify signatures of past pathogen exposure. The study used immunosequencing to profile the T cell repertoires of around 600 subjects and linked those repertoires to cytomegalovirus serostatus. Besides the first cohort of under 700 subjects, a separate validation cohort made up of 120 different subjects was used. The study combined high-throughput TCR immunosequencing, statistical association of individual TCRs with disease status, and machine learning to predict cytomegalovirus infection status. To study patterns of TCR occurrence, a later analysis re-analyzed previously published TCR beta repertoires from several hundred donors and added high-resolution HLA genotyping. Rather than drawing on any new phenotypic data, the later analysis identified candidate immune exposures from TCR beta sequences and the way those sequences occurred across donors. An earlier analysis of approximately 500 of the donors applied high-throughput TCR beta sequencing to assess whether each TCR beta V gene segment acted as functional or pseudogenic. Donor age, sex, ethnicity and CMV serostatus were collected together with the repertoire data. A later genetic analysis took genome-wide SNP genotypes for about three fifths of the 666 donors and used that subset as a discovery cohort. All discovery cohort repertoires had been generated on a single sequencing platform. HLA typing covered class I and class II loci at four-digit resolution. The number of donors typed differed by locus, with 629-630 for A, B, C, DRB1 and DQB1, approximately 500 for DQA1, 600 to 610 for DPA1, and 400 to 490 for DPB1. Because of strong linkage in the cohort, roughly 5 DR-DQ haplotypes were treated as single units for association and clustering. On average, over 200,000 unique TCR beta nucleotide sequences were sequenced per donor among some 420 genotyped donors of the cohort, with roughly 18% of those sequences being non-productive. Results the study describes overall, beyond this receptor: Because HLA typing was missing for some donors at each locus, association tests included only the typed subset. This cohort had only TCR beta chains sequenced, and the lack of alpha or paired-chain data limited which features could be detected. A later analysis associated some 17,000 TCR beta sequences with specific HLA alleles at a false discovery rate of 0.05. The 87-base-pair reads could not distinguish some IMGT-functional V segments, including TRBV6-2 and TRBV6-3, so those segments were excluded. According to a later genetic analysis, donors in an Asian-associated ancestry cluster had fewer N-insertions in productive TCRs than the approximately 690-donor mean. According to a later analysis, parvovirus B19, influenza, CMV and Epstein-Barr virus appeared linked to several top co-occurrence clusters. A further reported finding was that TCR beta sequences accurately predicted the HLA-A and HLA-B alleles for most subjects in the first cohort. V-gene and J-gene trimming of TCR beta chains was associated with a missense DCLRE1C variant in a later genetic analysis, and the association was replicated in an independent cohort. For the cohort, immune exposure information was limited to CMV serostatus. Because counts were too low, 15 or so rarely observed V segments, including chromosome 9 orphons, were excluded from the earlier analysis of 587 of the donors. A cluster of highly shared sequence variants was judged likely to be a technical artifact of the sequencing pipeline. Linkage disequilibrium might explain the correlated functional status among segregating V segments, but an unknown experimental factor could not be excluded. While some public TCRs were present in many individuals, most TCR sequences turned up only very rarely across donors. A later analysis found that most CMV-associated TCR beta chains appeared HLA-restricted, with HLA associations seemingly driven largely by CMV exposure. The study gave a list of over 150 TCR beta chains associated with cytomegalovirus. In a later analysis, the rate of TCR association differed among HLA loci, with DRB1 alleles having the most associated TCRs and HLA-C alleles having the fewest. Three of the identified cytomegalovirus-associated TCR beta chains were confirmed in vitro to be specific for cytomegalovirus antigens. When HLA alleles, especially DR and DQ, strongly co-occurred, attributing TCR associations to individual alleles was difficult. In a later analysis, HLA-associated TCR beta chains were found to be more clonally expanded and to have lower generation probabilities than equally common non-associated chains. Presence/absence analyses assumed roughly uniform sequencing depth across donors, an assumption that may not hold. An earlier analysis of approximately 600 of the donors showed that most TCR beta V segments appeared in productive rearrangements either about 87% or about 30% of the time, which broadly matched IMGT annotations. Cytomegalovirus status was reported to be diagnosed by the classifier with high specificity and sensitivity in both the original and validation cohorts. The authors suggested that the approach could potentially be generalized to other disease states and immunological phenotypes.

CDR1 and CDR2 (MNHEY, SVGAGI) derive from the germline V gene. Deletion took 7 bases off V and 5 bases off J, with a span of 16 bases between the germline ends. CDR3 length: 14 amino acids, cysteine to phenylalanine. Of the read, only the CDR3 DNA is kept; its 42 bases are in frame from base 1. Library preparation was by the immunoSEQ multiplex PCR assay. A mixture of 60 forward primers for TCR Vbeta segments and 13 reverse primers for TCR Jbeta segments was used in the multiplex PCR. The CDR3 region of rearranged TCR beta genes was amplified from genomic DNA with a multiplex PCR assay. Amplified TCR beta libraries were sequenced as 87-base-pair reads on the Illumina HiSeq System. The paper's processing steps were these. A later analysis counted 65 million to 90 million unique TCR beta chains across the 600 to 850 repertoires, and 10 million to 12 million of these chains were shared by at least two donors. Raw reads were error-corrected and collapsed into unique sequences by a nearest-neighbor algorithm in which closely related sequences were merged to remove PCR and sequencing errors. To assign V, D and J gene segments, CDR3 sequences were aligned to IMGT reference sequences. Each retained sequence needed at least a six-nucleotide match to both a V gene segment and a J gene segment. Rearrangements were called productive when the CDR3 lacked stop codons and stayed in frame with V and J; all others were non-productive. CDR3 was defined by IMGT convention, running from the second conserved V-encoded cysteine to the conserved J-encoded phenylalanine. The earlier analysis of about 590 of the donors excluded sequences that lacked an unambiguous match to a single V gene segment. In an earlier analysis of several hundred of the donors, V segments were called functional above 56.7% productive rearrangements and were called segregating when the between-donor standard deviation exceeded 5%. A statistical classification framework was developed to diagnose cytomegalovirus status using the catalog of TCR beta chain sequences. In a later analysis, V and J genes were assigned by comparing TCR nucleotide sequences against IMGT/GENE-DB human TR gene sequences. Using the TCRdist pipeline, a later analysis assigned CDR3 sequences along with most-parsimonious VDJ recombination scenarios. In a later analysis, every TCR beta chain was defined by the combination of its CDR3 amino acid sequence and its V-gene family, and reads without a unique V-gene family were dropped. In a later analysis, around 600 highly shared, low-generation-probability nucleotide sequences were removed to address suspected cross-contamination and a sequencing artifact. For each public chain, a later analysis derived a clonal expansion index from normalized ranks of inferred template counts within each repertoire. A later analysis computed generation probabilities with a VDJ recombination model fitted to out-of-frame rearrangements, and checked the results against IGoR. In a later analysis, TCR-TCR, TCR-HLA and TCR-CMV co-occurrence was scored with hypergeometric tests, and a repertoire-size bias correction was applied to TCR pairs. To estimate false discovery rates, a later analysis permuted the HLA or CMV assignments 20 times. In a later analysis, co-occurring TCRs were grouped using DBSCAN, and TCRdist sequence similarity was added for clustering within HLA-allele-positive subsets. Repertoires with fewer than 30,000 or more than 120,000 public chains were left out of co-occurrence clustering, as were about 5 repertoires with anomalous nucleotide sharing. TCRdb re-hosts the immuneACCESS table, in-frame sequences only. Its copies lack some clones; in the studies checked, an unresolved V gene accounts for under half of them, and the cause for the rest is not known. From that table come the V and J calls and clone size; the DNA was used to work out D and trimming. This sample gives about 190,000 clones in total; over 70% of them show up just once. The ten largest clones capture around 1.6% of the sample.

The cohort was made up of about 610 healthy bone marrow donors. At the time of sampling, every cohort member was nominally healthy, though immune exposures that went unrecorded were likely present. The donor was CMV seronegative and belonged to the group of around 350 seronegative cohort members. A peripheral blood sample was collected from each donor, and TCR beta sequencing was performed on peripheral blood mononuclear cells. Genomic DNA extraction from the blood cell samples was performed with the Qiagen DNeasy Blood Extraction Kit. This clone was detected only a few times. No antigen is known for it. The sample holds no much larger clone one base away, and base qualities are not on file.

The V and J genes are TRBV6-5 and TRBJ2-3, and TRBD2 may be the D gene, going by 5 matching bases. The sample comprised PBMCs. The receptor comes from a woman between 18 and 30 years old in good health and CMV-seronegative. CDR3 protein: CASIPGPAGDTQYF. The nucleotides read TGTGCCAGCATTCCCGGGCCCGCGGGAGATACGCAGTATTTT.